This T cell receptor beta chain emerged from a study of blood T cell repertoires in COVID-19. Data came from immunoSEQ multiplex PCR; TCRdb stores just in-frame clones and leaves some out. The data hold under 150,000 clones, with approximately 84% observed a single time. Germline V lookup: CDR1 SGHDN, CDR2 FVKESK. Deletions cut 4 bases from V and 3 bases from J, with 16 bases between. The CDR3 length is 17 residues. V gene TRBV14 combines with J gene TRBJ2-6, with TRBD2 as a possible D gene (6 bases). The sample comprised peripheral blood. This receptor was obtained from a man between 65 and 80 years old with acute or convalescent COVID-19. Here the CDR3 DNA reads TGTGCCAGCAGCCCACCCCGGGGGTTCGGTGGGGCCAACGTCCTGACTTTC. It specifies CASSPPRGFGGANVLTF.